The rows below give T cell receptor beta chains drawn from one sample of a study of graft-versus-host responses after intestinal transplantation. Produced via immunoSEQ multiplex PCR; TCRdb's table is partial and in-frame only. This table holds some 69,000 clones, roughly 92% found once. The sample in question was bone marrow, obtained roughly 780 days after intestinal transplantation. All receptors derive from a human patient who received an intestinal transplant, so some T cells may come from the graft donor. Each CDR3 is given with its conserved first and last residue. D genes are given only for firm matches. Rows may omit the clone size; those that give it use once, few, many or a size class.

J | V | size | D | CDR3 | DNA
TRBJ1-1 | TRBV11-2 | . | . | CASSPSWATEAFF | TGTGCCAGCAGCCCATCCTGGGCCACTGAAGCTTTCTTT
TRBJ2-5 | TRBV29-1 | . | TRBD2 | CSSAGDGTQYF | TGCAGCTCCGCGGGGGATGGGACCCAGTACTTC
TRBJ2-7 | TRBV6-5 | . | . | CASSFGSGEQYF | TGTGCCAGCAGTTTCGGCAGCGGCGAGCAGTACTTC
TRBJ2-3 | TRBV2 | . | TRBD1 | CASSEPIQGADTDTQYF | TGTGCCAGCAGTGAACCTATACAGGGGGCCGACACAGATACGCAGTATTTT
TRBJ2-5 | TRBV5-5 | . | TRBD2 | CASSLQRGGREETQYF | TGTGCCAGCAGCTTGCAGCGGGGGGGCCGAGAGGAGACCCAGTACTTC
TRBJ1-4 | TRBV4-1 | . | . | CASSQFSRRATNEKLFF | TGCGCCAGCAGCCAATTTTCGCGACGGGCAACTAATGAAAAACTGTTTTTT
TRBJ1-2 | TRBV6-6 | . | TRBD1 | CASSTGQGGTDGYTF | TGTGCCAGCAGCACGGGACAGGGGGGAACGGATGGCTACACCTTC
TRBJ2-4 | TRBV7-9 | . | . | CASSLAVGPNEKNIQYF | TGTGCCAGCAGCTTAGCTGTTGGCCCAAACGAGAAAAACATTCAGTACTTC
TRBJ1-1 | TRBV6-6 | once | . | CASSSTENTEAFF | TGTGCCAGCAGTTCTACAGAAAACACTGAAGCTTTCTTT
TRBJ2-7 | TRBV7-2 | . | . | CASSLGEYEQYF | TGTGCCAGCAGCTTAGGGGAATACGAGCAGTACTTC
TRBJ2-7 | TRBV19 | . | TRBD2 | CASRYRSTSGNYEQYF | TGTGCCAGTAGATATAGGTCTACTAGCGGAAACTACGAGCAGTACTTC
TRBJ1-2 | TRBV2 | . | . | CASSAGTNYGYTF | TGTGCCAGCAGCGCCGGGACTAACTATGGCTACACCTTC
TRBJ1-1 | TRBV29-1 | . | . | CSVLSGIYTEAFF | TGCAGCGTTTTATCAGGAATTTACACTGAAGCTTTCTTT
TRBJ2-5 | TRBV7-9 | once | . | CASSLGTSRGETQYF | TGTGCCAGCAGCTTAGGGACAAGCAGGGGAGAGACCCAGTACTTC
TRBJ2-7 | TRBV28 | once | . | CASSLPGASHEQYF | TGTGCCAGCAGTTTACCCGGGGCGAGTCACGAGCAGTACTTC
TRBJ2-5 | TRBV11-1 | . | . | CASSFLSETQYF | TGTGCCAGCAGCTTCTTATCGGAGACCCAGTACTTC
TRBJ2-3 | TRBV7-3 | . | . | CASSRLAQSTDTQYF | TGTGCCAGCAGCCGTCTAGCGCAGAGTACGGATACGCAGTATTTT
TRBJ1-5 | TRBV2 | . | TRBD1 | CASSHQTGGSDQPQHF | TGTGCCAGCAGCCATCAAACAGGGGGCAGCGATCAGCCCCAGCATTTT
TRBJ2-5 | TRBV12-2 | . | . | CASRLVVQGSNQETQYF | TGTGCAAGTCGCTTAGTTGTTCAGGGATCTAACCAAGAGACCCAGTACTTC
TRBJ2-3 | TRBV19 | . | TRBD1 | CASSTGQGTDTQYF | TGTGCCAGTAGTACCGGACAGGGGACAGATACGCAGTATTTT
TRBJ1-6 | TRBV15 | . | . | CATSTENSPLHF | TGTGCCACCAGCACAGAAAATTCACCCCTCCACTTT
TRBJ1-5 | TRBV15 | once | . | CATSRDRGSGQPQHF | TGTGCCACCAGCAGAGATCGGGGGTCGGGGCAGCCCCAGCATTTT
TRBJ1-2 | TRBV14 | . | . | CASSQAVAPDYMGYTF | TGTGCCAGCAGCCAAGCGGTGGCCCCCGACTATATGGGCTACACCTTC
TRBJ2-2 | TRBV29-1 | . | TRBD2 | CSVRGGGGRVTGELFF | TGCAGCGTTAGGGGAGGCGGGGGGCGGGTGACCGGGGAGCTGTTTTTT
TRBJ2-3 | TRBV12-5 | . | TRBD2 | CASGLGLADTDTQYF | TGTGCTAGTGGTTTAGGACTAGCGGACACAGATACGCAGTATTTT
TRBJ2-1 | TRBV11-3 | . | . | CASSFSGEQFF | TGTGCCAGCAGCTTCTCCGGGGAGCAGTTCTTC
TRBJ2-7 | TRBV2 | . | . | CASIETGRGQYF | TGTGCCAGCATAGAGACAGGCCGAGGGCAGTACTTC
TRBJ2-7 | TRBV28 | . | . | CASSPLIGNEQYF | TGTGCCAGCAGTCCACTGATTGGGAACGAGCAGTACTTC
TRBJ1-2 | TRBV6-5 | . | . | CASSYSVGNYGYTF | TGTGCCAGCAGTTACTCGGTAGGGAACTATGGCTACACCTTC
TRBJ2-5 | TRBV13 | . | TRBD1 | CASSLGGQGGKTQYF | TGTGCCAGCAGCTTGGGGGGACAGGGAGGGAAGACCCAGTACTTC
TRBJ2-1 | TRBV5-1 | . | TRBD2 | CASSPTSGGSEQFF | TGCGCCAGCAGCCCTACTAGCGGGGGTAGTGAGCAGTTCTTC
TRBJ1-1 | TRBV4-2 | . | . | CASSQDLIGSGGKVYTEAFF | TGTGCCAGCAGCCAAGATCTTATAGGGTCCGGGGGTAAGGTGTACACTGAAGCTTTCTTT
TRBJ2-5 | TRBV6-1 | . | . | CASSEVETQYF | TGTGCCAGCAGTGAAGTGGAGACCCAGTACTTC
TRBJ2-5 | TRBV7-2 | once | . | CASSLDRRGQIETQYF | TGTGCCAGCAGCTTAGATAGGAGGGGTCAAATCGAGACCCAGTACTTC
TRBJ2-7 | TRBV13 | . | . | CASSLDGQTYEQYF | TGTGCCAGCAGCTTAGACGGCCAAACCTACGAGCAGTACTTC
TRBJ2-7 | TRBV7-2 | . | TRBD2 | CASSLSHRWLAGTYEQYF | TGTGCCAGCAGCTTAAGTCATCGGTGGCTAGCGGGTACCTACGAGCAGTACTTC
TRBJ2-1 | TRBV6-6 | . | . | CASSSTYNEQFF | TGTGCCAGCAGTTCAACCTACAATGAGCAGTTCTTC
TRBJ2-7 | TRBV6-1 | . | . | CASSFPWRSNEQYF | TGTGCCAGCAGTTTCCCTTGGCGGAGCAACGAGCAGTACTTC
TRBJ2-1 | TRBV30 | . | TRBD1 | CAWRMYSYRGRKQFF | TGTGCCTGGAGAATGTATTCCTACAGGGGGCGAAAGCAGTTCTTC
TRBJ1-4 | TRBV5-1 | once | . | CASSLAGILNEKLFF | TGCGCCAGCAGCTTGGCCGGGATCCTTAATGAAAAACTGTTTTTT
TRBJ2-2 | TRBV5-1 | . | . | CASSLPGYRDTGELFF | TGCGCCAGCAGCTTACCGGGCTACAGGGATACCGGGGAGCTGTTTTTT
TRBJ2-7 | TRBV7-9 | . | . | CASSLGTPYEQYF | TGTGCCAGCAGCCTCGGGACACCGTACGAGCAGTACTTC
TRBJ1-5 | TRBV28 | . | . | CASSLGGGSNQPQHF | TGTGCCAGCAGTTTAGGGGGGGGTAGCAATCAGCCCCAGCATTTT
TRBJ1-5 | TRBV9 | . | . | CASSVWGSNQPQHF | TGTGCCAGCAGCGTATGGGGCAGCAATCAGCCCCAGCATTTT
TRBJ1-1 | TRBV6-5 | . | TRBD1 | CASSYRTGTEAFF | TGTGCCAGCAGTTACCGGACAGGCACTGAAGCTTTCTTT
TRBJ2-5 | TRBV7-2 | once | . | CASSRTGETQYF | TGTGCCAGCAGTCGGACCGGGGAGACCCAGTACTTC